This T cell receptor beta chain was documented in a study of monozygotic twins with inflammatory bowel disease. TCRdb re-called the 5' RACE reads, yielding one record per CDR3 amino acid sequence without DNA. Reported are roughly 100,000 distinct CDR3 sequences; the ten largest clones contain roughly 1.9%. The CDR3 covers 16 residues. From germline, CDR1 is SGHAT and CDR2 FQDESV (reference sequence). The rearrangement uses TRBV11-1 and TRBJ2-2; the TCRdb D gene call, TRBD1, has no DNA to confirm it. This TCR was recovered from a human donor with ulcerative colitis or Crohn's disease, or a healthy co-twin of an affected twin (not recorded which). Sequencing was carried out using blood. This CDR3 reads CASSPLRGQATGELFF. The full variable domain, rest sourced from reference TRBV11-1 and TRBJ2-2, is EAEVAQSPRYKITEKSQAVAFWCDPISGHATLYWYRQILGQGPELLVQFQDESVVDDSQLPKDRFSAERLKGVDSTLKIQPAELGDSAMYLCASSPLRGQATGELFFGEGSRLTVL.